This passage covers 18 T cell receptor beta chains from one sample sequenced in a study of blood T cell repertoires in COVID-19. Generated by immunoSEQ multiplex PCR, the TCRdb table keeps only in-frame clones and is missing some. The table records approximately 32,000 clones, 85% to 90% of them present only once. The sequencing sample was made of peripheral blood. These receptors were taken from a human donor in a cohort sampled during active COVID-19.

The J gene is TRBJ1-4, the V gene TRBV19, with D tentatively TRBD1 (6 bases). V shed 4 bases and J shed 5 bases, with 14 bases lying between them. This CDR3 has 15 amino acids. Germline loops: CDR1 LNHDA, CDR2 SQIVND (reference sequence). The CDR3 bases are TGTGCCAGTAGTACCCAACAGGGACCGAATGAAAAACTGTTTTTT. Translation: CASSTQQGPNEKLFF.

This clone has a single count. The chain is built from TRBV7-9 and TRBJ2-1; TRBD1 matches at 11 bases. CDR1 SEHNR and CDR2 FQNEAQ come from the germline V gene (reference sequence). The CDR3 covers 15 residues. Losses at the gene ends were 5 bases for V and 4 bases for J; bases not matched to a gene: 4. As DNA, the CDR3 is TGTGCCAGCAGCCCGGGACAGGGGGAATACAATGAGCAGTTCTTC. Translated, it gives CASSPGQGEYNEQFF.

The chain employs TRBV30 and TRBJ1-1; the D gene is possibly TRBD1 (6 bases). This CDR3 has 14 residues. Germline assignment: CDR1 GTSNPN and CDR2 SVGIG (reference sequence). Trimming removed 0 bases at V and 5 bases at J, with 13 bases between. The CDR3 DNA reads TGTGCCTGGAGTGTAACAGGGCGTCGGACTGAAGCTTTCTTT. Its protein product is CAWSVTGRRTEAFF.

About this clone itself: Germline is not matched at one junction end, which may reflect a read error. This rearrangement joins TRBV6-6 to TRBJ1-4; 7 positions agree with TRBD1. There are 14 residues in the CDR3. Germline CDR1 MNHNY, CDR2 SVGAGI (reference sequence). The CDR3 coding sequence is TGTGCCAGCAGTTCCGGACAGGACAATGAAAAAATGTTTTTT. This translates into CASSSGQDNEKMFF.

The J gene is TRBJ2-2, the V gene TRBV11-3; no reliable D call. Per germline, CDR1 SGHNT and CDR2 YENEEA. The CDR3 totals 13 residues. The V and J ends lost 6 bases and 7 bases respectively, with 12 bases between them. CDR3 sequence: CASRATADGELFF. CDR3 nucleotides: TGTGCCAGCAGGGCTACGGCGGACGGGGAGCTGTTTTTT.

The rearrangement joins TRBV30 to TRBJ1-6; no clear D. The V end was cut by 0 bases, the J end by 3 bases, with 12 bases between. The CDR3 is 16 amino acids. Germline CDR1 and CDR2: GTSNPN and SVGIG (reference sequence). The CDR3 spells CAWSVYQTLYNSPLHF. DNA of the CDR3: TGTGCCTGGAGTGTATACCAGACACTCTATAATTCACCCCTCCACTTT. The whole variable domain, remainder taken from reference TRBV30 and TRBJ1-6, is SQTIHQWPATLVQPVGSPLSLECTVEGTSNPNLYWYRQAAGRGLQLLFYSVGIGQISSEVPQNLSASRPQDRQFILSSKKLLLSDSGFYLCAWSVYQTLYNSPLHFGNGTRLTVT.

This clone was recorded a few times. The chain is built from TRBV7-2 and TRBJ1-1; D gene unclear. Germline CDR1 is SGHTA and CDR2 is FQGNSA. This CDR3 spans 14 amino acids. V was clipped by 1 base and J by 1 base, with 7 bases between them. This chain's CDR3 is CASSLVVSNTEAFF. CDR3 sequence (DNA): TGTGCCAGCAGCTTAGTCGTTTCGAACACTGAAGCTTTCTTT. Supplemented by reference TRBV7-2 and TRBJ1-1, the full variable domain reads GAGVSQSPSNKVTEKGKDVELRCDPISGHTALYWYRQSLGQGLEFLIYFQGNSAPDKSGLPSDRFSAERTGGSVSTLTIQRTQQEDSAVYLCASSLVVSNTEAFFGQGTRLTVV.

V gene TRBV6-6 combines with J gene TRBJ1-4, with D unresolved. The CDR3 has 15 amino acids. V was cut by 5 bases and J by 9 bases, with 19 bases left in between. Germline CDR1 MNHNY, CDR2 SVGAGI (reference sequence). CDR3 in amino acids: CASSANEPGGKKLFF. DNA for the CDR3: TGTGCCAGCAGTGCAAACGAACCGGGAGGAAAAAAACTGTTTTTT.

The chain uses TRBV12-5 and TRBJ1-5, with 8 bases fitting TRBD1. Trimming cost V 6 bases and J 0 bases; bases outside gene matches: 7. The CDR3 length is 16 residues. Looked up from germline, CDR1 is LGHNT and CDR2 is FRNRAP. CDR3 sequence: CASGLDRGDSNQPQHF. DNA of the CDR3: TGTGCTAGTGGCCTTGACAGGGGTGATAGCAATCAGCCCCAGCATTTT.

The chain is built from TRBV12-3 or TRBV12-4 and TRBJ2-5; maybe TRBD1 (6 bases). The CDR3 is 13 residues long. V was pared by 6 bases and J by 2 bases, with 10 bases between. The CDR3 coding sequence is TGTGCCAGCAGCCGTGACAGGCAAGAGACCCAGTACTTC. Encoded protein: CASSRDRQETQYF.

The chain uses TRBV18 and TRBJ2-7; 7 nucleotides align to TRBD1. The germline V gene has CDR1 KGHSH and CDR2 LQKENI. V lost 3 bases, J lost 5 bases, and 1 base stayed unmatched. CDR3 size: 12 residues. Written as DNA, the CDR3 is TGTGCCAGCTCACCCCAGGGGGACGAGCAGTACTTC. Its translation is CASSPQGDEQYF.

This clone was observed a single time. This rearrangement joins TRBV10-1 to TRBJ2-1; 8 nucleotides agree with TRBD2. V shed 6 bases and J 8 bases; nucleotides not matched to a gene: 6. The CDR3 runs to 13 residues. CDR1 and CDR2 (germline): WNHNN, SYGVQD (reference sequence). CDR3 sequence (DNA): TGCGCCAGCAGACCTGGACTAGCCGATGAGCAGTTCTTC. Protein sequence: CASRPGLADEQFF.

Here the CDR3 reads CASSSRRGEITDTQYF. The CDR3 DNA follows: TGTGCCAGCAGTTCCCGGCGGGGTGAAATAACAGATACGCAGTATTTT. This chain connects TRBV6-5 to TRBJ2-3; tentatively, D is TRBD2 (6 bases). Between the trimmed V and J ends, which lost 4 bases and 3 bases, there was a span of 17 bases. Germline assignment: CDR1 MNHEY and CDR2 SVGAGI. The CDR3 covers 16 residues.

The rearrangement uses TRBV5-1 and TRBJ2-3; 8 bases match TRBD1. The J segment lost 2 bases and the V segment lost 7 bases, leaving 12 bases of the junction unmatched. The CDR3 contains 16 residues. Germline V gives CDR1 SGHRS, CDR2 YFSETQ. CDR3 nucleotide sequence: TGCGCCAGCGCTCGAACCGGGACAGGTAACACAGATACGCAGTATTTT. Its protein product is CASARTGTGNTDTQYF.

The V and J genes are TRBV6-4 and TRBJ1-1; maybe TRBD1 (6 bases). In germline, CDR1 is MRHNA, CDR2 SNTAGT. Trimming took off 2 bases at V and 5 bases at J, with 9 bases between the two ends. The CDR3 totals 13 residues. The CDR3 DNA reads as TGTGCCAGCAGTGACGGGGGGGCGACTGAAGCTTTCTTT. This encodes CASSDGGATEAFF.

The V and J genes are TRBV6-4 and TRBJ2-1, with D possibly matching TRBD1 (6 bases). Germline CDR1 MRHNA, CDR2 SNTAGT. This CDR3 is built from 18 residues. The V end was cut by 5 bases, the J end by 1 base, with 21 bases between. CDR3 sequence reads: CASSPSPSRGQSYNEQFF. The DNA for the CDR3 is TGTGCCAGCAGTCCATCCCCCTCCAGGGGTCAATCCTACAATGAGCAGTTCTTC.

DNA of the CDR3: TGTGCCAGCAGCCCTCGGGACAGGGGGGATTGGGAGCTGTTTTTT. Its translation: CASSPRDRGDWELFF. The V call is TRBV9, the J call TRBJ2-2; 11 positions agree with TRBD1. This CDR3 spans 15 amino acids. Per germline, CDR1 SGDLS and CDR2 YYNGEE. Unmatched junction bases numbered 8, after V lost 4 bases and J lost 9 bases. The full variable domain, its missing parts supplied by reference TRBV9 and TRBJ2-2, is DSGVTQTPKHLITATGQRVTLRCSPRSGDLSVYWYQQSLDQGLQFLIQYYNGEERAKGNILERFSAQQFPDLHSELNLSSLELGDSALYFCASSPRDRGDWELFFGEGSRLTVL.

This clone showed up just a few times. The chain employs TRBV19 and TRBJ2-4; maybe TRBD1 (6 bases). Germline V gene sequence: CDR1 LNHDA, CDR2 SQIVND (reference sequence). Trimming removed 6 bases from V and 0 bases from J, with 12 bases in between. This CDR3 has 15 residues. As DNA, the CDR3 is TGTGCCAGTAGGACCACAGGGCTAGCCAAAAACATTCAGTACTTC. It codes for CASRTTGLAKNIQYF.